Following are 26 T cell receptor beta chains from one sample sequenced in a study of T cell responses to AZD1222 COVID-19 vaccine. The method was immunoSEQ multiplex PCR; TCRdb's version includes in-frame clones alone and lacks a portion of them. The sample holds around 66,000 clones, more than 70% seen once. The sequences come from peripheral blood, collected 28 days after the second dose of the MenACWY control vaccine. These receptor sequences come from an adult who received the MenACWY meningococcal vaccine as a control.

This chain uses TRBV27 with TRBJ2-2; a weak D match, TRBD2 (6 bases). This CDR3 is built from 17 residues. Trimming removed 5 bases from V and 5 bases from J, with 21 bases in between. The germline V gene has CDR1 MNHEY and CDR2 SMNVEV (reference sequence). CDR3 in DNA: TGTGCCAGCAGTCAACTCTCGAGGAGCGGGTCGACCGGGGAGCTGTTTTTT. This encodes CASSQLSRSGSTGELFF.

The J gene is TRBJ2-2, the V gene TRBV9; D perhaps matches TRBD1 (5 bases). The germline gives CDR1 SGDLS, CDR2 YYNGEE. V gave up 3 bases and J gave up 7 bases, with 7 bases separating them. This CDR3 region has 12 residues. The CDR3 DNA is TGTGCCAGCAGCGGGGGCGGCGGGGAGCTGTTTTTT. It encodes CASSGGGGELFF. The full variable domain, in which reference TRBV9 and TRBJ2-2 provide the parts outside the CDR3, is DSGVTQTPKHLITATGQRVTLRCSPRSGDLSVYWYQQSLDQGLQFLIQYYNGEERAKGNILERFSAQQFPDLHSELNLSSLELGDSALYFCASSGGGGELFFGEGSRLTVL.

The chain couples TRBV5-1 to TRBJ1-1, with 7 bases lining up with TRBD1. CDR1 and CDR2 (germline): SGHRS, YFSETQ. V lost 4 bases to trimming and J lost 1 base; unmatched junction nucleotides: 4. CDR3 length equals 14 residues. The CDR3 here is CASSAGTENTEAFF. In DNA form, the CDR3 reads TGCGCCAGCAGCGCCGGGACAGAGAACACTGAAGCTTTCTTT.

This rearrangement joins TRBV7-9 to TRBJ1-2, with no clear D. V shed 1 base and J shed 3 bases, with 6 bases lying between them. CDR3 size: 13 residues. Germline V gene sequence: CDR1 SEHNR, CDR2 FQNEAQ (reference sequence). CDR3 residues: CASSLGQDYGYTF. Here the CDR3 DNA reads TGTGCCAGCAGCTTAGGGCAGGACTATGGCTACACCTTC.

The chain uses TRBV11-2 and TRBJ1-2; 8 bases are shared with TRBD1. There are 15 residues in the CDR3. Unmatched junction bases numbered 4, after V lost 1 base and J lost 3 bases. CDR1 SGHAT and CDR2 FQNNGV come from the germline V gene. The chain's CDR3 is CASSLGLDRDYGYTF. CDR3 sequence (DNA): TGTGCCAGCAGCTTAGGCCTGGACAGGGACTATGGCTACACCTTC.

This chain uses TRBV4-3 with TRBJ2-5; TRBD2 aligns across 11 bases. V was clipped by 5 bases and J by 3 bases; unmatched bases: 2. Germline values: CDR1 LGHNA, CDR2 YSLEER. CDR3 size: 14 residues. The CDR3 region has the DNA TGCGCCAGCAGCGAACTAGCGGGGGAAGAGACCCAGTACTTC. Amino acids: CASSELAGEETQYF.

CDR3 sequence reads: CATSRDGSSTGELFF. CDR3 DNA sequence: TGTGCCACCAGCAGAGATGGGTCGAGCACCGGGGAGCTGTTTTTT. The chain joins TRBV15 to TRBJ2-2; D is undetermined. This CDR3 is built from 15 residues. V gave up 0 bases and J gave up 4 bases, with 9 bases separating them. CDR1 and CDR2 from the germline V gene are LNHNV and YYDKDF (reference sequence). Combining the CDR3 with reference TRBV15 and TRBJ2-2 gives the whole variable domain DAMVIQNPRYQVTQFGKPVTLSCSQTLNHNVMYWYQQKSSQAPKLLFHYYDKDFNNEADTPDNFQSRRPNTSFCFLDIRSPGLGDTAMYLCATSRDGSSTGELFFGEGSRLTVL.

The rearrangement uses TRBV6-2 or TRBV6-3 and TRBJ2-2, with no clear D. Germline CDR1 MNHEY, CDR2 SVGEGT. CDR3 length equals 13 residues. Trimming took 5 bases from V and 6 from J, leaving 10 bases between them. CDR3 sequence: CASSRRVPGELFF. Here the CDR3 DNA reads TGTGCCAGCAGTCGTAGGGTTCCCGGGGAGCTGTTTTTT.

The chain is built from TRBV23-1 and TRBJ1-3; D gene ambiguous. TRBV23-1 falls under the ORF class, with uncertain function. V was trimmed by 0 bases and J by 1 base, leaving 7 bases between them. This CDR3 has 15 amino acids. CDR3 DNA sequence: TGCGCCAGCAGTCAATCGGAGGGATCTGGAAACACCATATATTTT. This codes for CASSQSEGSGNTIYF.

This clone was seen once. The chain uses TRBV7-6 and TRBJ2-7, with 12 bases that match TRBD2. With 4 bases clipped from V and 5 bases from J, the junction kept 6 bases outside the gene matches. The germline V gene has CDR1 SGHVS and CDR2 FNYEAQ. This CDR3 has 15 residues. In DNA form, the CDR3 reads TGTGCCAGCAGCTCGACTAGCGGGAGCCATCACGAGCAGTACTTC. Its protein is CASSSTSGSHHEQYF.

The gene calls are TRBV5-1 and TRBJ1-6; TRBD1 might be the D (6 bases). Germline CDR1 is SGHRS and CDR2 is YFSETQ. The CDR3 consists of 14 residues. Trimming removed 4 bases at V and 7 bases at J, with 12 bases between. The chain's CDR3 is CASSQVGGNSPLHF. CDR3 DNA: TGCGCCAGCAGCCAGGTAGGGGGAAATTCACCCCTCCACTTT. Drawing the rest from reference TRBV5-1 and TRBJ1-6, the complete variable domain is KAGVTQTPRYLIKTRGQQVTLSCSPISGHRSVSWYQQTPGQGLQFLFEYFSETQRNKGNFPGRFSGRQFSNSRSEMNVSTLELGDSALYLCASSQVGGNSPLHFGNGTRLTVT.

This chain uses TRBV6-1 with TRBJ2-7; TRBD1 aligns across 7 bases. V lost 3 bases to trimming and J lost 2 bases; unmatched junction nucleotides: 4. Germline values: CDR1 MNHNS, CDR2 SASEGT. CDR3 length equals 14 residues. CDR3 residues: CASSEGQGAYEQYF. The CDR3 region has the DNA TGTGCCAGCAGTGAGGGGCAGGGGGCCTACGAGCAGTACTTC.

The rearrangement uses TRBV5-4 and TRBJ2-1; 11 bases line up with TRBD2. J lost 7 bases, V lost 6 bases, and 9 bases had no gene match. This CDR3 region has 15 residues. The germline gives CDR1 SGHNT, CDR2 YYREEE (reference sequence). CDR3 nucleotides: TGTGCCAGCACCACCCCTAGCGGGGGGAGGAATGAGCAGTTCTTC. This sequence encodes CASTTPSGGRNEQFF.

The chain is built from TRBV5-1 and TRBJ1-4; tentatively, D is TRBD1 (5 bases). Trimming stripped 0 bases from V and 4 bases from J, with 10 bases between. Germline lookup yields CDR1 SGHRS and CDR2 YFSETQ. CDR3 length: 15 residues. The CDR3 loop is CASSLGGRLNEKLFF. The CDR3 region has the DNA TGCGCCAGCAGCTTGGGGGGACGGCTTAATGAAAAACTGTTTTTT. Looking up the rest from reference TRBV5-1 and TRBJ1-4 gives the full variable domain: KAGVTQTPRYLIKTRGQQVTLSCSPISGHRSVSWYQQTPGQGLQFLFEYFSETQRNKGNFPGRFSGRQFSNSRSEMNVSTLELGDSALYLCASSLGGRLNEKLFFGSGTQLSVL.

V gene TRBV20-1 combines with J gene TRBJ2-1; D not certain. The CDR3 extends over 11 amino acids. With 4 bases removed from V and 8 bases from J, the gap between germline ends came to 9 bases. Germline-derived CDR1 and CDR2 are DFQATT and SNEGSKA (reference sequence). The CDR3 region has the DNA TGCAGTGCTACCCCGGATGATGAGCAGTTCTTC. Translating it yields CSATPDDEQFF.

The CDR3 DNA is TGTGCCAGCTCAACGGACAGTGGCTACGAGCAGTACTTC. It codes for CASSTDSGYEQYF. This rearrangement joins TRBV18 to TRBJ2-7; a possible D gene is TRBD1 (6 bases). With 5 bases removed from V and 3 bases from J, the gap between germline ends came to 11 bases. The CDR3 is 13 residues long. From germline, CDR1 is KGHSH and CDR2 LQKENI.

J is TRBJ2-1 and V is TRBV15; 7 bases agree with TRBD2. CDR1 and CDR2 from the germline V gene are LNHNV and YYDKDF (reference sequence). The CDR3 covers 14 residues. V gave up 3 bases and J gave up 7 bases; unmatched junction bases: 6. CDR3 residues: CATSRGLGGNEQFF. CDR3 nucleotide sequence: TGTGCCACCAGCAGGGGCCTCGGGGGGAATGAGCAGTTCTTC.

The chain has TRBV3-1 (or the pseudogene TRBV3-2) and TRBJ1-5; D unclear. The length of the CDR3 is 12 residues. The V and J ends lost 5 bases and 5 bases respectively, with 7 bases between them. CDR1 and CDR2 (germline): LGHDT, YNNKEL (reference sequence). The CDR3 DNA reads TGTGCCAGCAGCGTCCAAGATCAGCCCCAGCATTTT. It encodes CASSVQDQPQHF.

The chain combines TRBV7-9 with TRBJ1-3; D is unclear. This CDR3 has 18 residues. The germline gives CDR1 SEHNR, CDR2 FQNEAQ (reference sequence). V was shortened by 1 base and J by 0 bases, with 16 bases between the two germline ends. The CDR3 region has the DNA TGTGCCAGCAGCTTAGATGGCGAGCCCGCGAGCTCTGGAAACACCATATATTTT. This encodes CASSLDGEPASSGNTIYF.

Here the CDR3 DNA reads TGTGCCAGCAATCCAGGGCCCCCGGATGAGCAGTTCTTC. Protein: CASNPGPPDEQFF. This rearrangement joins TRBV21-1 to TRBJ2-1; the table gives TRBD1 as D, unverified against the DNA. TRBV21-1 is tagged as a pseudogene. The CDR3 is 13 residues long.

This chain joins TRBV6-5 and TRBJ2-7; D not certain. Germline V CDR1 and CDR2: MNHEY, SVGAGI. V was cut by 6 bases and J by 3 bases, with 6 bases left in between. The CDR3 contains 11 residues. The CDR3 protein is CASSPDYEQYF. The CDR3 bases are TGTGCCAGCAGCCCGGACTACGAGCAGTACTTC.

The chain couples TRBV7-9 to TRBJ2-3, with 7 bases identical to TRBD1. V trimming: 6 bases; J trimming: 2 bases; junction bases outside the gene matches: 2. The CDR3 extends over 13 amino acids. The V gene's germline CDR1 is SEHNR and CDR2 FQNEAQ (reference sequence). The CDR3 sequence is CASRGTVTDTQYF. CDR3 nucleotide sequence: TGTGCCAGCAGGGGGACAGTCACAGATACGCAGTATTTT.

V usage is TRBV7-2 and J usage is TRBJ2-3; possibly TRBD2 for D (6 bases). The CDR3 consists of 13 residues. The V gene lost 3 bases and the J gene lost 6 bases, with 10 bases spanning the gap. Germline V gives CDR1 SGHTA, CDR2 FQGNSA. CDR3 amino acids: CASSLIGGDTQYF. CDR3 sequence (DNA): TGTGCCAGCAGCTTGATTGGGGGGGATACGCAGTATTTT.

This chain connects TRBV7-2 to TRBJ2-5; D is possibly TRBD1 or TRBD2 (5 bases each). V lost 0 bases to trimming and J lost 1 base, with 12 bases between them. The CDR3 length is 16 residues. Germline V gene lookup returns CDR1 SGHTA and CDR2 FQGNSA. In DNA form, the CDR3 reads TGTGCCAGCAGCTTAGCGAACAGAGGGGTCCAAGAGACCCAGTACTTC. Translating it yields CASSLANRGVQETQYF. Supplemented by reference TRBV7-2 and TRBJ2-5, the full variable domain reads GAGVSQSPSNKVTEKGKDVELRCDPISGHTALYWYRQSLGQGLEFLIYFQGNSAPDKSGLPSDRFSAERTGGSVSTLTIQRTQQEDSAVYLCASSLANRGVQETQYFGPGTRLLVL.

V and J are TRBV7-2 and TRBJ2-7; TRBD2 is a possible D gene (6 bases). The CDR3 runs 14 residues. Trimming stripped 2 bases from V and 5 bases from J, with 13 bases between. The germline CDR1 and CDR2 sequences are SGHTA and FQGNSA. CDR3 in DNA: TGTGCCAGCAGCTTATTAGGTAGGGAGGACGAGCAGTACTTC. This gives the protein CASSLLGREDEQYF. The full variable domain, rest sourced from reference TRBV7-2 and TRBJ2-7, is GAGVSQSPSNKVTEKGKDVELRCDPISGHTALYWYRQSLGQGLEFLIYFQGNSAPDKSGLPSDRFSAERTGGSVSTLTIQRTQQEDSAVYLCASSLLGREDEQYFGPGTRLTVT.

The V and J genes are TRBV4-2 and TRBJ1-4, with D unresolved. The CDR3 loop spans 14 amino acids. Trimming shortened V by 1 base and J by 3 bases, and 6 bases separated the two germline ends. Germline V CDR1 and CDR2: LGHNA, YNFKEQ. The CDR3 sequence is CASSQGVPNEKLFF. The DNA of the CDR3 is TGTGCCAGCAGCCAAGGGGTACCTAATGAAAAACTGTTTTTT.